Each of the 4 T cell receptor beta chains below was sequenced from the same sample in a study of T cell responses to AZD1222 COVID-19 vaccine. Produced via immunoSEQ multiplex PCR; TCRdb's table is partial and in-frame only. The data hold fewer than 90,000 clones, with over 75% observed a single time. Sequenced here: peripheral blood, sampled 28 days after the second AZD1222 dose. The receptors stem from an adult who received the AZD1222 COVID-19 vaccine.

The chain uses TRBV14 and TRBJ2-3; no clear D. Germline CDR1 SGHDN, CDR2 FVKESK. There are 12 residues in the CDR3. V shed 1 base and J shed 7 bases, with 6 bases lying between them. CDR3 amino acids: CASSQGRYTQYF. The DNA of the CDR3 is TGTGCCAGCAGCCAAGGCCGATATACGCAGTATTTT.

The chain uses TRBV27 and TRBJ2-1, with 10 bases fitting TRBD2. This CDR3 has 15 residues. CDR1 and CDR2 from the germline V gene are MNHEY and SMNVEV (reference sequence). Losses at the gene ends were 2 bases for V and 5 bases for J; bases not matched to a gene: 3. CDR3 in amino acids: CASSLDSGGDNEQFF. Written as DNA, the CDR3 is TGTGCCAGCAGTTTAGACAGCGGGGGGGACAATGAGCAGTTCTTC.

The CDR3 nucleotides are TGCGCCAGCAGCGGTGGGCAGGCGCCTGAAGCTTTCTTT. It codes for CASSGGQAPEAFF. The V call is TRBV5-1, the J call TRBJ1-1; D is unresolved. V lost 4 bases to trimming and J lost 6 bases, with 13 bases between them. The CDR3 is made up of 13 amino acids. Germline V gives CDR1 SGHRS, CDR2 YFSETQ. The full variable domain, its missing parts supplied by reference TRBV5-1 and TRBJ1-1, is KAGVTQTPRYLIKTRGQQVTLSCSPISGHRSVSWYQQTPGQGLQFLFEYFSETQRNKGNFPGRFSGRQFSNSRSEMNVSTLELGDSALYLCASSGGQAPEAFFGQGTRLTVV.

The chain joins TRBV3-1 (or the pseudogene TRBV3-2) to TRBJ2-5, with 7 bases matching TRBD1. Germline V gives CDR1 LGHDT, CDR2 YNNKEL (reference sequence). This CDR3 is built from 16 residues. V shed 0 bases, J shed 3 bases, and the junction held 7 bases outside the gene matches. The CDR3: CASSQDLPGGKETQYF. The CDR3 region has the DNA TGTGCCAGCAGCCAAGATCTCCCAGGGGGTAAAGAGACCCAGTACTTC.